This entry lists 3 T cell receptor beta chains sequenced from one sample in a study of spatial heterogeneity in lung cancer. TCRdb ran MiXCR on the 5' RACE reads and lists one entry per CDR3 protein. Among about 1,900 distinct CDR3 sequences listed, roughly 8% were seen once. This sample's time point: sample taken at primary tumor resection. Whole RNA was taken from tumor, nontumor lung or frozen PBMC; it was then sequenced unsorted. Material: normal lung tissue next to the tumor, obtained at surgery. Source of these receptors: a male donor with early-stage non-small cell lung cancer.

On this clonotype: Because the library targeted alpha chains, this beta chain is an off-target read whose size means little. The chain employs TRBV5-4 and TRBJ2-7; a possible D gene is TRBD2 (5 bases). CDR3 length: 15 residues. In germline, CDR1 is SGHNT, CDR2 YYREEE (reference sequence). V shed 3 bases and J shed 2 bases, with 15 bases lying between them. Here the CDR3 reads CASSSNWERTYEQYF. As DNA, the CDR3 is TGTGCCAGCAGCTCGAATTGGGAGAGGACCTACGAGCAGTACTTC.

By share of the sample, this clonotype is large. This beta chain lies outside the target of a library built for alpha chains; its clone size means little. This chain links TRBV2 with TRBJ2-2, with D perhaps given as TRBD1 or TRBD2 (5 bases each). CDR1 and CDR2 (germline): SNHLY, FYNNEI. With 4 bases removed from V and 2 bases from J, the gap between germline ends came to 14 bases. This CDR3 region has 16 residues. CDR3 sequence reads: CASSGRDPSNTGELFF. The CDR3 coding sequence is TGTGCCAGCAGTGGAAGGGACCCATCTAACACCGGGGAGCTGTTTTTT.

On this clonotype: This beta chain represents an off-target read in a library built for alpha chains; its size is of limited meaning. This chain links TRBV28 with TRBJ1-5; TRBD1 matches at 8 bases. There are 14 residues in the CDR3. V trimming: 4 bases; J trimming: 6 bases; junction bases outside the gene matches: 5. Germline loops: CDR1 MDHEN, CDR2 SYDVKM. The CDR3 loop reads CASSSGQGGQPQHF. CDR3 coding DNA: TGTGCCAGCAGTTCCGGACAGGGTGGTCAGCCCCAGCATTTT.